The 11 T cell receptor beta chains below come from one sample, sequenced in a study of T cell repertoires in cytomegalovirus infection. TCRdb ran MiXCR on the reads and lists one entry per CDR3 protein. The sample has 310,000 or so distinct CDR3 sequences, under 20% seen once. Material: PBMCs. Receptors were obtained from a human donor in good health (CMV status not recorded). Some clones in this sample may be carry-over from other donors' samples.

Only a few counts were recorded for this clonotype. This may come from a read error, since a much larger clone is one base off. The rearrangement joins TRBV7-2 to TRBJ1-5; D ambiguous. Trimming removed 3 bases at V and 0 bases at J, with 3 bases between. Per germline, CDR1 SGHTA and CDR2 FQGNSA. The CDR3 runs 13 residues. The CDR3 DNA reads as TGTGCCAGCAGCTTTGATAGCAATCAGCCCCAGCATTTT. The encoded protein is CASSFDSNQPQHF.

In this sample, this clonotype turned up a few times. The chain combines TRBV12-3 or TRBV12-4 with TRBJ1-5; 7 nucleotides line up with TRBD1. V gave up 6 bases and J gave up 4 bases; unmatched junction bases: 9. The CDR3 has 15 residues. CDR3 in DNA: TGTGCCAGCAGAGCTATCGGGACAGTTAATCAGCCCCAGCATTTT. Translated: CASRAIGTVNQPQHF.

This clonotype came up many times. This chain joins TRBV27 and TRBJ1-1; D may be TRBD1 (6 bases). The CDR3 sequence is 14 residues long. Trimming cost V 6 bases and J 1 base, with 12 bases left between them. The germline gives CDR1 MNHEY, CDR2 SMNVEV (reference sequence). Here the CDR3 reads CASRLADRNTEAFF. The CDR3, as DNA: TGTGCCAGCAGACTAGCGGACAGGAACACTGAAGCTTTCTTT.

This clonotype was seen at least ten times. The chain couples TRBV7-6 to TRBJ2-1, with TRBD2 identical over 11 bases. The V gene's germline CDR1 is SGHVS and CDR2 FNYEAQ. V dropped 2 bases and J dropped 5; count of bases not matched to a gene: 14. There are 19 residues in the CDR3. In DNA form, the CDR3 reads TGTGCCAGCAGCTTAAACCTAGCGGGGGGCCCACAGAAAAACAATGAGCAGTTCTTC. Its protein product is CASSLNLAGGPQKNNEQFF. The full variable domain, in which reference TRBV7-6 and TRBJ2-1 provide the parts outside the CDR3, is GAGVSQSPRYKVTKRGQDVALRCDPISGHVSLYWYRQALGQGPEFLTYFNYEAQQDKSGLPNDRFSAERPEGSISTLTIQRTEQRDSAMYRCASSLNLAGGPQKNNEQFFGPGTRLTVL.

There are a few counts of this clonotype. J is TRBJ1-1 and V is TRBV27; D gene ambiguous. Germline V gene data show CDR1 as MNHEY and CDR2 as SMNVEV (reference sequence). The CDR3 contains 12 residues. The germline V and J ends were trimmed by 7 bases and 5 bases, with 11 bases remaining between them. The DNA for the CDR3 is TGTGCCAGCAAAACGACCGGGACTGAAGCTTTCTTT. It yields the protein CASKTTGTEAFF.

The chain employs TRBV4-3 and TRBJ1-2; D gene unclear. Trimming pared 1 base from V and 7 bases from J, leaving 16 bases between. The CDR3 loop spans 15 amino acids. The germline V gene encodes CDR1 LGHNA and CDR2 YSLEER. Here the CDR3 DNA reads TGCGCCAGCAGCCAAGGTCGGACTTCTATGTCTGGCTACACCTTC. It yields the protein CASSQGRTSMSGYTF.

V is TRBV11-2 and J is TRBJ2-1, with D hard to call. This CDR3 is 17 amino acids long. V lost 0 bases and J 0 bases, leaving 12 bases between the germline ends. CDR1 SGHAT and CDR2 FQNNGV come from the germline V gene. CDR3 nucleotide sequence: TGTGCCAGCAGCTTAGACGGTACCGAAAGCTCCTACAATGAGCAGTTCTTC. Its protein product is CASSLDGTESSYNEQFF.

V and J are TRBV20-1 and TRBJ1-1; 8 nucleotides match TRBD1. Germline CDR1 is DFQATT and CDR2 is SNEGSKA (reference sequence). V lost 0 bases and J lost 1; bases outside the gene matches: 7. The CDR3 length is 16 residues. The CDR3 sequence: CSARDLAGGSNTEAFF. The CDR3 DNA follows: TGCAGTGCTAGAGATTTGGCAGGGGGCTCGAACACTGAAGCTTTCTTT.

This clonotype was recorded many times. The chain carries TRBV12-3 or TRBV12-4 and TRBJ2-1, with 9 bases fitting TRBD2. The V gene end was trimmed by 5 bases and the J gene end by 4 bases; junction bases not matched to a gene: 3. The CDR3 covers 14 residues. CDR3: CASSTSGPYNEQFF. As DNA, the CDR3 is TGTGCCAGCAGTACTAGCGGGCCTTACAATGAGCAGTTCTTC.

This clonotype was detected a few times. The chain carries TRBV4-1 and TRBJ2-3; D unclear. Germline V gene sequence: CDR1 MGHRA, CDR2 YSYEKL. The germline V and J ends were trimmed by 5 bases and 6 bases, with 12 bases remaining between them. The CDR3 has 13 residues. CDR3: CASSSIRVDTQYF. The CDR3 DNA is TGCGCCAGCAGCTCTATCCGAGTTGATACGCAGTATTTT.

In its sample, this clonotype was seen a few times. V and J are TRBV12-3 or TRBV12-4 and TRBJ2-7; tentative D call: TRBD1 (5 bases). The CDR3 totals 14 residues. V was cut by 8 bases and J by 2 bases, with 16 bases left in between. CDR3 sequence reads: CASSTAGLTYEQYF. As DNA, the CDR3 is TGTGCCAGCTCCACGGCAGGGCTCACCTACGAGCAGTACTTC.